One sample yielded the 15 T cell receptor beta chains listed below, sequenced in a study of human T cells and chemical hapten exposure. Time point in this sample: patch test 3, about 24 weeks after DPC sensitization. Treatment defined: therapeutic diphenylcyclopropenone sensitization with weekly scalp DPC. TCRdb analysed the RACE reads with MiXCR anew, one entry per CDR3 protein. Of tens of thousands of distinct CDR3 sequences in the sample, roughly 10% were seen once. The source was whole blood, collected in connection with sensitization to the hapten diphenylcyclopropenone (DPC). All receptors derive from a woman in her thirties or forties with alopecia areata. Some clones in this sample may be carry-over from other donors' samples.

This clonotype was counted a single time. A much larger clone lies one base from this, so it may be a read error. Because it lacks the conserved phenylalanine or tryptophan at the end, this CDR3 is likely a read error. The rearrangement uses TRBV4-1 and TRBJ2-7; no clear D. V was pared by 2 bases and J by 2 bases, with 7 bases between. CDR1 and CDR2 from the germline V gene are MGHRA and YSYEKL. This CDR3 region has 13 residues. CDR3 DNA sequence: TGCGCCAGCAGCCAAATTCTAACCTACGAGCAGTACCTC. This codes for CASSQILTYEQYL.

The chain uses TRBV20-1 and TRBJ2-7; TRBD2 is a possible D gene (5 bases). Per germline, CDR1 DFQATT and CDR2 SNEGSKA (reference sequence). The length of the CDR3 is 12 residues. Trimming removed 5 bases at V and 0 bases at J, with 8 bases between. Here the CDR3 reads CSAPGVSYEQYF. In DNA, the CDR3 is TGCAGTGCTCCCGGGGTCTCCTACGAGCAGTACTTC.

This clonotype was picked up many times. The chain is built from TRBV4-1 and TRBJ1-1; D gene uncertain. The CDR3 has 15 residues. V was clipped by 0 bases and J by 6 bases, with 14 bases between them. Germline V gives CDR1 MGHRA, CDR2 YSYEKL. The CDR3 sequence is CASSQESGVISEAFF. CDR3 DNA sequence: TGCGCCAGCAGCCAAGAATCCGGGGTAATCTCTGAAGCTTTCTTT.

The chain combines TRBV6-5 with TRBJ1-6; D is unclear. The CDR3 spans 15 residues. V lost 6 bases to trimming and J lost 8 bases, with 17 bases between them. Germline V CDR1 and CDR2: MNHEY, SVGAGI. The CDR3 region has the DNA TGTGCCAGCAGCTACGGGAACACAGAGGATTCACCCCTCCACTTT. Its protein product is CASSYGNTEDSPLHF.

Comments on this clonotype: Possible read error: a much larger clone is one base away. This sequence joins TRBV4-2 and TRBJ2-7; D call uncertain. CDR1 and CDR2 from the germline V gene are LGHNA and YNFKEQ. The CDR3 spans 13 residues. V lost 5 bases and J lost 3, with 11 bases in between. This chain's CDR3 is CASSAFGDYEQYF. The DNA of the CDR3 is TGTGCCAGCAGCGCTTTTGGGGACTACGAGCAGTACTTC.

CDR3 nucleotide sequence: TGTGCCAGCCATCAAGGGACGACAAAAACTAGGGATGGCTACACCTTC. Residues: CASHQGTTKTRDGYTF. The chain is built from TRBV7-9 and TRBJ1-2, with D possibly being TRBD1 (5 bases). V gave up 8 bases and J gave up 6 bases, with 25 bases separating them. This CDR3 comprises 16 residues. Germline-derived CDR1 and CDR2 are SEHNR and FQNEAQ (reference sequence).

The chain couples TRBV29-1 to TRBJ2-7; D not certain. Germline V CDR1 and CDR2: SQVTM, ANQGSEA. This CDR3 region has 12 residues. V was cut by 5 bases and J by 2 bases, with 10 bases left in between. The CDR3 here is CSVKGSPYEQYF. The CDR3, as DNA: TGCAGCGTTAAGGGCAGTCCCTACGAGCAGTACTTC.

The chain couples TRBV6-2 or TRBV6-3 to TRBJ2-5, with no clear D. The CDR3 spans 12 residues. Germline values: CDR1 MNHEY, CDR2 SVGEGT. Trimming shortened V by 8 bases and J by 0 bases, and 7 bases separated the two germline ends. The CDR3 DNA follows: TGTGCCAGCTCAGAGTACCAAGAGACCCAGTACTTC. Protein sequence: CASSEYQETQYF.

There are a few counts of this clonotype. The genes are TRBV12-3 or TRBV12-4 and TRBJ2-7; no definite D call. CDR3 length: 10 amino acids. V gave up 7 bases and J gave up 4 bases, with 5 bases separating them. In DNA, the CDR3 is TGTGCCAGCACCCTATACGAGCAGTACTTC. This encodes CASTLYEQYF.

This clonotype was observed a handful of times. The chain couples TRBV6-1 to TRBJ2-2, with D perhaps TRBD1 or TRBD2 (5 bases each). Looked up from germline, CDR1 is MNHNS and CDR2 is SASEGT. The CDR3 length is 12 residues. Trimming pared 6 bases from V and 8 bases from J, leaving 10 bases between. This CDR3 reads CASSRDVGELFF. Written as DNA, the CDR3 is TGTGCCAGCAGCCGGGACGTTGGGGAGCTGTTTTTT.

The chain couples TRBV27 to TRBJ1-5, with 7 bases fitting TRBD1. V was pared by 4 bases and J by 2 bases, with 14 bases of the junction left unmatched. The CDR3 is 18 residues long. From germline, CDR1 is MNHEY and CDR2 SMNVEV (reference sequence). Written as DNA, the CDR3 is TGTGCCAGCAGTTCCCTTTCGGACAGGCCCCCGGGCAATCAGCCCCAGCATTTT. Protein sequence: CASSSLSDRPPGNQPQHF.

This clonotype has just a few counts. The chain is built from TRBV5-1 and TRBJ2-5, with 9 nucleotides matching TRBD1. The CDR3 length is 14 residues. The trim removed 1 base at V and 5 bases at J, leaving 3 bases unmatched. Germline CDR1 SGHRS, CDR2 YFSETQ. The CDR3 is CASSLRQGEETQYF. The CDR3 region has the DNA TGCGCCAGCAGCTTGAGACAGGGGGAGGAGACCCAGTACTTC.

The chain links TRBV7-9 to TRBJ1-4; D might be TRBD1 (6 bases). V gave up 0 bases and J gave up 8 bases, with 16 bases separating them. Germline-derived CDR1 and CDR2 are SEHNR and FQNEAQ (reference sequence). The CDR3 contains 16 residues. The CDR3 sequence: CASSLAPGGGGEKLFF. CDR3 DNA sequence: TGTGCCAGCAGCTTAGCCCCTGGAGGGGGTGGAGAAAAACTGTTTTTT.

This clonotype was picked up many times. The chain is built from TRBV6-1 and TRBJ1-5, with D perhaps matching TRBD1 (6 bases). CDR1 and CDR2 (germline): MNHNS, SASEGT. This CDR3 is 14 amino acids long. The V and J ends lost 7 bases and 6 bases respectively, with 16 bases between them. The CDR3 region is CASTEGGGSQPQHF. The CDR3 coding sequence is TGTGCCAGCACCGAAGGTGGGGGCTCTCAGCCCCAGCATTTT.

This sequence joins TRBV12-3 or TRBV12-4 and TRBJ2-1; TRBD2 might be the D (5 bases). V was trimmed by 3 bases and J by 7 bases, leaving 10 bases between them. The CDR3 covers 13 residues. Here the CDR3 DNA reads TGTGCCAGCAGTTTGAACAGAGGGAATGAGCAGTTCTTC. Protein sequence: CASSLNRGNEQFF.